This T cell receptor (beta chain) was observed in a study of blood T cell repertoires in COVID-19. This CDR3 comprises 13 residues. Germline CDR1 is MDHEN and CDR2 is SYDVKM. V dropped 4 bases and J dropped 8 bases, with 14 bases sitting between them. Assay: immunoSEQ multiplex PCR; the TCRdb copy retains only in-frame clones and omits some. The table records around 250,000 clones, 75% to 90% of them present only once. This TCR was sampled from a woman aged 50 to 60 who had recovered from COVID-19. The sample taken for sequencing was PBMCs or T cells enriched from blood (not recorded which). The V call is TRBV28, the J call TRBJ1-2; D call uncertain. Here the CDR3 DNA reads TGTGCCAGCAGTTCCTACAGCGGGCGCGGCTACACCTTC. Amino acid sequence: CASSSYSGRGYTF.